A single sample is the source of the 8 T cell receptor beta chains below, sequenced in a study of T-cell memory formation after mild COVID-19. TCRdb used MiXCR to reprocess the 5' RACE reads, holding one entry per CDR3 protein. The table has a few hundred thousand distinct CDR3 sequences, around 21% seen once; the top ten hold 12%. Sequenced input: PBMCs or a T cell subset sorted from them (not recorded which). Every receptor here comes from an adult woman who had mild COVID-19 (a few samples of this study predate the infection). Cell type and time point are not known.

This clonotype was seen a handful of times. This sequence joins TRBV15 and TRBJ2-3, with D uncertain. CDR1 is LNHNV and CDR2 is YYDKDF in the germline V gene (reference sequence). V was cut by 0 bases and J by 5 bases, with 6 bases left in between. The CDR3 is made up of 13 amino acids. The CDR3 nucleotides are TGTGCCACCAGCAGAGATCTAGGAGATACGCAGTATTTT. It translates to CATSRDLGDTQYF. Complete variable domain (other parts from reference TRBV15 and TRBJ2-3): DAMVIQNPRYQVTQFGKPVTLSCSQTLNHNVMYWYQQKSSQAPKLLFHYYDKDFNNEADTPDNFQSRRPNTSFCFLDIRSPGLGDTAMYLCATSRDLGDTQYFGPGTRLTVL.

This clonotype was counted a few times. The chain employs TRBV7-8 and TRBJ2-7; no clear D. Germline CDR1 reads SGHVS; CDR2 reads FQNEAQ. V was shortened by 2 bases and J by 0 bases, with 8 bases between the two germline ends. This CDR3 spans 14 amino acids. CDR3 loop: CASSLWRNSYEQYF. The CDR3 region has the DNA TGTGCCAGCAGCTTATGGAGAAACTCCTACGAGCAGTACTTC.

The rearrangement joins TRBV27 to TRBJ2-2, with D hard to call. Germline CDR1 MNHEY, CDR2 SMNVEV (reference sequence). This CDR3 has 12 residues. Trimming removed 7 bases from V and 5 bases from J, with 8 bases in between. This CDR3 is CASMTPTGELFF. CDR3 coding DNA: TGTGCCAGCATGACCCCTACCGGGGAGCTGTTTTTT.

The V and J genes are TRBV20-1 and TRBJ2-7, with D perhaps given as TRBD1 or TRBD2 (5 bases each). The CDR3 consists of 15 residues. V shed 7 bases and J shed 2 bases, with 21 bases lying between them. CDR1 and CDR2 from the germline V gene are DFQATT and SNEGSKA (reference sequence). CDR3 in DNA: TGCAGTGTCCGGGACCCTTGGGGGAGAACCTACGAGCAGTACTTC. This codes for CSVRDPWGRTYEQYF.

This clonotype was seen a handful of times. The rearrangement uses TRBV5-1 and TRBJ2-7; 9 nucleotides align to TRBD1. This CDR3 spans 13 amino acids. Germline CDR1 reads SGHRS; CDR2 reads YFSETQ. V dropped 1 base and J dropped 6; count of bases not matched to a gene: 2. In nucleotides, the CDR3 is TGCGCCAGCAGCTTGACAGGGGGCGCCGAGCAGTACTTC. Protein: CASSLTGGAEQYF.

CDR3 protein: CASSLAQGAQEQFF. CDR3 sequence (DNA): TGTGCCAGCAGTTTAGCGCAGGGGGCACAGGAGCAGTTCTTC. V gene TRBV27 combines with J gene TRBJ2-1; 8 nucleotides align to TRBD1. The CDR3 spans 14 residues. J gave up 10 bases and V 2 bases, and 7 bases lay outside the gene matches. Looked up from germline, CDR1 is MNHEY and CDR2 is SMNVEV (reference sequence).

V usage is TRBV15 and J usage is TRBJ2-3; D is uncertain. Germline assignment: CDR1 LNHNV and CDR2 YYDKDF (reference sequence). This CDR3 contains 17 residues. V was shortened by 0 bases and J by 4 bases, with 17 bases between the two germline ends. DNA for the CDR3: TGTGCCACCAGCAGAGATTCGGGTTTAGGGTACGCAGATACGCAGTATTTT. It codes for CATSRDSGLGYADTQYF.

This clonotype was detected only a few times. J is TRBJ1-1 and V is TRBV11-1, with 9 nucleotides matching TRBD1. The J segment lost 1 base and the V segment lost 6 bases, leaving 3 bases of the junction unmatched. The germline V gene encodes CDR1 SGHAT and CDR2 FQDESV (reference sequence). The CDR3 is 14 residues long. CDR3 in amino acids: CASRQTGGNTEAFF. Written as DNA, the CDR3 is TGTGCCAGCAGACAGACAGGGGGGAACACTGAAGCTTTCTTT.